The present T cell receptor beta chain was sequenced within a study of T cell changes during pregnancy in multiple sclerosis (dated by TCRdb to the late 2010s). Concerning the study at large: Changes in the T cell repertoire over the course of pregnancy were examined in this study in women with multiple sclerosis.

To prepare the library, the immunoSEQ multiplex PCR assay was applied. TCRdb mirrors the immuneACCESS table, restricted to in-frame sequences. Some clones are absent from its copies; in checked studies, under half trace to an unresolved V gene, and the reason for the others is unknown. Here the sample has around 80,000 clones; about 92% occur a single time. The ten largest clones take up approximately 1.5% of the sample. Based on the germline V gene (reference sequence), the CDR1 and CDR2 sequences are LNHNV and YYDKDF. Trimming costs V 4 bases and J 5 bases, and their ends lie 21 bases apart. The CDR3 holds 17 amino acids from the cysteine to the phenylalanine. Here the CDR3 DNA is all that survives: 51 bases in frame from base 1. This clone was detected once. Its recognized antigen is unknown. Per-nucleotide qualities are absent, and no much larger clonotype sits a single base away.

This material consisted of peripheral blood, taken before pregnancy. The V and J segments used are TRBV15 and TRBJ2-1; the D segment could be TRBD1, given 6 matching bases. The origin of this receptor is a female donor with multiple sclerosis, enrolled in a pregnancy study. CDR3 protein: CATSKGLQGKFDNEQFF. The DNA sequence is as follows: TGTGCCACCAGCAAAGGCTTACAGGGCAAGTTTGACAATGAGCAGTTCTTC.